The 18 T cell receptor beta chains listed next were all sequenced from one sample in a study of shared clonotypes between healthy human individuals. Naive-designated CD8 cells lacked CD45RO, were positively enriched for CCR7, and omitted terminally differentiated effector memory CD45RA+ cells. TCRdb keeps only in-frame clones here, not all; method: immunoSEQ multiplex PCR. The sample shows around 600,000 clones, about 95% of them seen only once. The sequenced material came from naive CD8+ T cells sorted from blood. The receptors were gathered from a woman aged 25 to 39 in good health.

As to this clone: This sample includes further DNA sequences coding for the same CDR3. The rearrangement uses TRBV11-2 and TRBJ2-7, with D tentatively TRBD2 (5 bases). Trimming cost V 1 base and J 0 bases, with 7 bases left between them. The CDR3 consists of 14 residues. CDR1 is SGHAT and CDR2 is FQNNGV in the germline V gene. CDR3 region: CASSLVRGSYEQYF. The CDR3 nucleotides read TGTGCCAGCAGCTTAGTTCGGGGCTCCTACGAGCAGTACTTC.

The chain links TRBV30 to TRBJ1-4, with D perhaps matching TRBD1 (5 bases). Germline CDR1 is GTSNPN and CDR2 is SVGIG (reference sequence). The CDR3 has 14 amino acids. Deletions cut 5 bases from V and 3 bases from J, with 13 bases between. CDR3 amino acids: CAWSGLLANEKLFF. Here the CDR3 DNA reads TGTGCCTGGTCGGGGCTGTTGGCTAATGAAAAACTGTTTTTT.

J is TRBJ2-1 and V is TRBV4-2, with a possible D match to TRBD2 (5 bases). The CDR3 has 15 residues. V dropped 4 bases and J dropped 8 bases, with 18 bases sitting between them. Germline lookup yields CDR1 LGHNA and CDR2 YNFKEQ. The CDR3 DNA reads as TGTGCCAGCAGCCCCCACGGACGGGGTTTGGATGAGCAGTTCTTC. This sequence encodes CASSPHGRGLDEQFF.

CDR3 DNA sequence: TGTGCCTGGACGAATACGAACACTGAAGCTTTCTTT. As protein: CAWTNTNTEAFF. This chain links TRBV30 with TRBJ1-1; D gene unclear. CDR1 GTSNPN and CDR2 SVGIG come from the germline V gene (reference sequence). The CDR3 spans 12 residues. Trimming pared 4 bases from V and 1 base from J, leaving 7 bases between.

The chain carries TRBV19 and TRBJ2-3; D not certain. V lost 3 bases, J lost 3 bases, and 13 bases lay in between. This CDR3 has 15 residues. Per germline, CDR1 LNHDA and CDR2 SQIVND (reference sequence). The CDR3 here is CASSMTQIVTDTQYF. In DNA, the CDR3 is TGTGCCAGTAGTATGACGCAGATAGTTACAGATACGCAGTATTTT.

This clone is a singleton in its sample. The V gene is TRBV5-6, the J gene TRBJ1-2; 7 nucleotides match TRBD1. The CDR3 has 13 residues. J was trimmed by 4 bases and V by 4 bases; bases with no gene match: 4. CDR1 is SGHDT and CDR2 is YYEEEE in the germline V gene. In nucleotides, the CDR3 is TGTGCCAGCAGCCAGGGGGTCGCCTATGGCTACACCTTC. It codes for CASSQGVAYGYTF.

The V gene is TRBV11-2, the J gene TRBJ1-2, with TRBD1 as a possible D gene (6 bases). The CDR3 has 13 residues. Deletions cut 6 bases from V and 2 bases from J, with 10 bases between. Germline V gene lookup returns CDR1 SGHAT and CDR2 FQNNGV. CDR3 DNA: TGTGCCAGCAGACCTACAGGGAACTATGGCTACACCTTC. Protein sequence: CASRPTGNYGYTF.

The V gene is TRBV27, the J gene TRBJ2-7, with TRBD2 matching 11 bases. Germline V gives CDR1 MNHEY, CDR2 SMNVEV (reference sequence). V gave up 5 bases and J gave up 3 bases; unmatched junction bases: 3. CDR3 length equals 14 residues. The CDR3 coding sequence is TGTGCCAGCAGTCACGGGACTAGCGGCTACGAGCAGTACTTC. Translation: CASSHGTSGYEQYF.

This clone was observed once. The rearrangement links TRBV6-5 to TRBJ2-5; 9 nucleotides match TRBD1. Germline V CDR1 and CDR2: MNHEY, SVGAGI. Losses at the gene ends were 5 bases for V and 5 bases for J; bases not matched to a gene: 6. This CDR3 is 14 amino acids long. In DNA, the CDR3 is TGTGCCAGCAGTCTACAGGGGGCTGGGGAGACCCAGTACTTC. Protein sequence: CASSLQGAGETQYF.

This rearrangement joins TRBV19 to TRBJ2-7, with TRBD2 matching 9 bases. The CDR3 sequence is 16 residues long. V shed 1 base and J 4 bases; nucleotides not matched to a gene: 8. In germline, CDR1 is LNHDA, CDR2 SQIVND (reference sequence). The CDR3 nucleotides read TGTGCCAGTAGTATAGGCCCTAGCGGGACCTTATACGAGCAGTACTTC. Translated: CASSIGPSGTLYEQYF.

On this clone itself: The junction and the germline gene differ at one end; a read error may be behind it. The V gene is TRBV6-5, the J gene TRBJ2-5; D remains unclear. The J call is doubtful: the DNA matches TRBJ2-7 better. Per germline, CDR1 MNHEY and CDR2 SVGAGI. The CDR3 covers 14 residues. DNA for the CDR3: TGTGCCAGCAGTTACTCGAAGGTCTCCCACGAGCAGTACTTC. It translates to CASSYSKVSHEQYF.

The genes are TRBV29-1 and TRBJ2-7, with 7 bases fitting TRBD1. This CDR3 spans 12 amino acids. Germline CDR1 is SQVTM and CDR2 is ANQGSEA. V dropped 5 bases and J dropped 3; count of bases not matched to a gene: 4. CDR3 bases: TGCAGCGTTACAGGGGATGGCTACGAGCAGTACTTC. Translated, it gives CSVTGDGYEQYF.

This sequence joins TRBV2 and TRBJ2-7; D may be TRBD1 or TRBD2 (5 bases each). Trimming stripped 7 bases from V and 6 bases from J, with 16 bases between. The length of the CDR3 is 13 residues. Looked up from germline, CDR1 is SNHLY and CDR2 is FYNNEI. The CDR3 is CASIRRGLGEQYF. CDR3 nucleotide sequence: TGTGCCAGCATTAGACGGGGCCTCGGCGAGCAGTACTTC.

This chain connects TRBV28 to TRBJ2-2; TRBD1 matches at 7 bases. Germline V CDR1 and CDR2: MDHEN, SYDVKM. V was pared by 3 bases and J by 5 bases, with 3 bases of the junction left unmatched. The CDR3 contains 14 residues. The CDR3 DNA is TGTGCCAGCAGTTTGGGCAGGGGGACCGGGGAGCTGTTTTTT. Translating gives CASSLGRGTGELFF.

The chain carries TRBV11-2 and TRBJ1-1, with D tentatively TRBD1 (6 bases). Between the trimmed V and J ends, which lost 6 bases and 0 bases, there was a span of 17 bases. The CDR3 runs to 16 residues. Germline V gene lookup returns CDR1 SGHAT and CDR2 FQNNGV. Here the CDR3 reads CASRAPGQSMNTEAFF. Here the CDR3 DNA reads TGTGCCAGCAGAGCACCGGGACAAAGTATGAACACTGAAGCTTTCTTT.

This clone was detected once. The rearrangement joins TRBV5-1 to TRBJ2-7, with D perhaps being TRBD1 or TRBD2 (5 bases each). The germline V gene has CDR1 SGHRS and CDR2 YFSETQ. V shed 4 bases and J shed 2 bases, with 16 bases lying between them. The length of the CDR3 is 15 residues. CDR3 sequence: CASSHQWDRPYEQYF. The CDR3 region has the DNA TGCGCCAGCAGCCATCAGTGGGACCGACCCTACGAGCAGTACTTC.

V usage is TRBV28 and J usage is TRBJ1-2; 8 nucleotides agree with TRBD1. CDR3 length: 16 amino acids. Germline CDR1 and CDR2: MDHEN and SYDVKM. Losses at the gene ends were 2 bases for V and 4 bases for J; bases not matched to a gene: 9. The CDR3 nucleotides read TGTGCCAGCAGTTTAGCCCGACAGGGGTCGAGCTATGGCTACACCTTC. Amino acids: CASSLARQGSSYGYTF.

This chain connects TRBV28 to TRBJ1-5, with 10 bases fitting TRBD1. Per the germline V gene, CDR1 is MDHEN and CDR2 is SYDVKM. V gave up 8 bases and J gave up 0 bases; unmatched junction bases: 16. The CDR3 length is 19 residues. DNA of the CDR3: TGTGCCAGCGATCTAGGAGGACAGGGGGGGGGATATAGCAATCAGCCCCAGCATTTT. Translation gives CASDLGGQGGGYSNQPQHF.